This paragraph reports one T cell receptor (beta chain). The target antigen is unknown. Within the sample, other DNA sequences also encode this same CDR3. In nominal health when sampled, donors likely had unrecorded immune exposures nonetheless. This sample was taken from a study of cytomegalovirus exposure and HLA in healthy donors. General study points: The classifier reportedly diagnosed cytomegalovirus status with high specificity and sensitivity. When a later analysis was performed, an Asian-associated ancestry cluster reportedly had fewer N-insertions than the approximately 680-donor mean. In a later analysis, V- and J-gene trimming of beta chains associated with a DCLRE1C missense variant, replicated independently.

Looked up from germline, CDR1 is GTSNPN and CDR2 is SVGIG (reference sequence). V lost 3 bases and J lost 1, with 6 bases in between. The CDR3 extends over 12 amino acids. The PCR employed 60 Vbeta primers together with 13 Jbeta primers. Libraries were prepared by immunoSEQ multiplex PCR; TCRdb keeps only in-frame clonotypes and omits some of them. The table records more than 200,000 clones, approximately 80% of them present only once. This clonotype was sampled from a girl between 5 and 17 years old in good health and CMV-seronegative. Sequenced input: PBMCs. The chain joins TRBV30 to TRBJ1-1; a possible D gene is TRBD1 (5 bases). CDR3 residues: CAWRQGNTEAFF. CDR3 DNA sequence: TGTGCCTGGAGGCAGGGGAACACTGAAGCTTTCTTT.